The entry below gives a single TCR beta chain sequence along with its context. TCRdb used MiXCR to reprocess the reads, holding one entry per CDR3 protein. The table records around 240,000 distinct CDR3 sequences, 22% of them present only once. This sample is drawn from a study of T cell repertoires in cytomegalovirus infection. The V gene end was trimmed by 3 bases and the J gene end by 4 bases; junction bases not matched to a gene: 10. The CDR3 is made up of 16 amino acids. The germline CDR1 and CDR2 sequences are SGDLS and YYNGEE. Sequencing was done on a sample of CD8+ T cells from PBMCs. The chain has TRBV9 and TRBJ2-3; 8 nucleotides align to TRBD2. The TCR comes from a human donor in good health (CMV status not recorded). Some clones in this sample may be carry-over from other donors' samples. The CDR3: CASSADRGGSPDTQYF. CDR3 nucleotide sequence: TGTGCCAGCAGCGCCGATCGGGGGGGATCTCCAGATACGCAGTATTTT.